The entry that follows covers one T cell receptor beta chain sequence. Its matching antigen is unknown. The data derive from a study of graft-versus-host responses after intestinal transplantation. Study background: Each recipient received a multivisceral, liver-intestinal, or isolated intestinal graft. Study-level points and caveats: Allograft clonal ratios (graft-versus-host to host-versus-graft) were high in patients who had graft-donor T cell macrochimerism.

The repertoire was sequenced with immunoSEQ multiplex PCR; TCRdb's copy has only in-frame clones and lacks some. The repertoire has about 120,000 clones, over 85% of them found once; the top ten carry more than 0.095%. CDR3 length equals 14 residues. V was pared by 5 bases and J by 3 bases, with 4 bases of the junction left unmatched. Per the germline V gene, CDR1 is SGHTA and CDR2 is FQGNSA. This receptor was obtained from a human donor who received an intestinal transplant. The V call is TRBV7-2, the J call TRBJ2-3, with 8 bases that match TRBD2. Sequenced material: unstimulated CD4+ T cells sorted from spleen or lymph node cells, taken before intestinal transplant. CDR3 coding DNA: TGTGCCAGCAGCCAGGGACTAGTAACAGATACGCAGTATTTT. It translates to CASSQGLVTDTQYF.